The T cell receptor (beta chain) described here comes from a study of blood T cells in healthy people across ages. V lost 5 bases to trimming and J lost 0 bases, with 14 bases between them. Germline values: CDR1 SGHTA, CDR2 FQGNSA. The length of the CDR3 is 15 residues. Notes on this clonotype: Antigen unknown.

With a J-beta primer mix and a sample-barcoded 5' primer, a second PCR ran about 7 to 12 cycles. CDR3-containing paired-end reads numbered at least 2.5 million in each sample. One entry per CDR3 protein results from TCRdb running MiXCR on the 5' RACE reads. Of approximately 1.5 million distinct CDR3 sequences listed, about 45% are singletons. Study-level findings and limits: The study found TCR beta diversity correlated strongly with naive T cell percentage. The study found more naive CD4+ cells and higher diversity in long-lived than aged donors.

Sequenced material: blood. The source is a woman younger than 30 in good health. This chain connects TRBV7-2 to TRBJ2-7; D may be TRBD1 (6 bases). The CDR3 loop is CASSPWTEFSYEQYF. CDR3 DNA: TGTGCCAGCAGCCCCTGGACAGAATTCTCCTACGAGCAGTACTTC.